Below are 26 T cell receptor beta chains sequenced from a single sample in a study of T cells after yellow fever vaccination (dated by TCRdb to between 2018 and 2021). Libraries came from 5' RACE. The instrument given in TCRdb is Illumina NovaSeq 6000. TCRdb cleaned the public reads at Q25 with fastp, built clones with MiXCR and kept in-frame beta chains. Rows with a matching CDR3 protein are joined into one entry that keeps the most common DNA and genes. This sample lists more than 300,000 distinct CDR3 sequences; approximately 11% were detected once. Together, the top ten hold around 3.2% of the sample. The treatment or condition tag for this specimen amounts to: live attenuated yellow fever vaccine strain. The sequenced sample was CD4+ T cells sorted from PBMCs, obtained 45 days after the yellow fever booster vaccination. All receptors derive from a man aged 18 to 29 who received the YFV17D yellow fever vaccine.

In this sample, this clonotype turned up a few times. The V and J genes are TRBV24-1 and TRBJ2-1, with D maybe TRBD2 (7 bases). Germline assignment: CDR1 KGHDR and CDR2 SFDVKD. The germline V and J ends were trimmed by 9 bases and 6 bases, with 8 bases remaining between them. CDR3 size: 11 residues. In DNA, the CDR3 is TGTGCCACCGCGGGGGCCAATGAGCAGTTCTTC. Protein sequence: CATAGANEQFF.

CDR3 in amino acids: CASTRGNTDTQYF. The CDR3 DNA reads as TGTGCCAGCACTCGGGGTAACACAGATACGCAGTATTTT. V gene TRBV2 combines with J gene TRBJ2-3; tentatively, D is TRBD2 (5 bases). The CDR3 totals 13 residues. The V gene's germline CDR1 is SNHLY and CDR2 FYNNEI. V shed 7 bases and J shed 2 bases, with 10 bases lying between them.

This clonotype has only a few counts. This CDR3 is CASSSILAGVDNEQFF. The CDR3 DNA reads TGCGCCAGCAGCTCGATTCTAGCGGGGGTTGACAATGAGCAGTTCTTC. V is TRBV5-1 and J is TRBJ2-1, with TRBD2 matching 10 bases. Germline lookup yields CDR1 SGHRS and CDR2 YFSETQ. Trimming at V came to 3 bases and at J to 5 bases, leaving 8 bases not matched to a gene. The CDR3 has 16 amino acids.

This sequence joins TRBV7-9 and TRBJ1-4; D remains unclear. V was clipped by 3 bases and J by 0 bases, with 11 bases between them. The CDR3 runs to 16 residues. From germline, CDR1 is SEHNR and CDR2 FQNEAQ (reference sequence). Here the CDR3 DNA reads TGTGCCAGCAGCTTTGGCAGCTCCTCAACTAATGAAAAACTGTTTTTT. Amino acids: CASSFGSSSTNEKLFF.

This clonotype was picked up a small number of times. This chain's CDR3 is CASSQGANTGELFF. The CDR3 DNA reads as TGTGCCAGCAGCCAGGGGGCGAACACCGGGGAGCTGTTTTTT. The chain carries TRBV7-6 and TRBJ2-2; 7 nucleotides line up with TRBD1. V was pared by 5 bases and J by 0 bases, with 0 bases of the junction left unmatched. Germline values: CDR1 SGHVS, CDR2 FNYEAQ. CDR3 length equals 14 residues.

The V and J genes are TRBV6-1 and TRBJ2-1; the D is unclear. Trimming left V 0 bases short and J 5 bases short, with 8 bases between. Germline CDR1 and CDR2: MNHNS and SASEGT. The CDR3 has 14 amino acids. The CDR3 here is CASSEAVLDNEQFF. CDR3 in DNA: TGTGCCAGCAGTGAAGCGGTCTTAGACAATGAGCAGTTCTTC.

J is TRBJ2-5 and V is TRBV6-2 or TRBV6-3; D is unresolved. The germline V and J ends were trimmed by 2 bases and 5 bases, with 9 bases remaining between them. The CDR3 extends over 13 amino acids. Germline CDR1 reads MNHEY; CDR2 reads SVGEGT. This CDR3 is CASSYGLGETQYF. The CDR3 coding sequence is TGTGCCAGCAGTTACGGGCTCGGGGAGACCCAGTACTTC.

V gene TRBV2 combines with J gene TRBJ1-5; D not certain. Germline CDR1 and CDR2: SNHLY and FYNNEI. The CDR3 loop spans 14 amino acids. The ends were cut back, 4 bases at V and 11 bases at J, with 18 bases in the middle. The CDR3 DNA is TGTGCCAGCAGTGGAGTAGATAGGACCGGGTCCCAGCATTTT. Translation: CASSGVDRTGSQHF. Variable domain in full (rest from reference TRBV2 and TRBJ1-5): EPEVTQTPSHQVTQMGQEVILRCVPISNHLYFYWYRQILGQKVEFLVSFYNNEISEKSEIFDDQFSVERPDGSNFTLKIRSTKLEDSAMYFCASSGVDRTGSQHFGDGTRLSIL.

This sequence joins TRBV4-2 and TRBJ2-7, with D unclear. This CDR3 has 14 residues. V was pared by 2 bases and J by 3 bases, with 11 bases between. Germline V gene lookup returns CDR1 LGHNA and CDR2 YNFKEQ. The CDR3, as DNA: TGTGCCAGCAGCCAACCCCCTTGGTGCTACGAGCAGTACGTC. As protein: CASSQPPWCYEQYV.

This clonotype was counted only a few times. V and J are TRBV10-1 and TRBJ2-1; D possibly corresponds to TRBD1 (6 bases). Trimming removed 3 bases from V and 9 bases from J, with 15 bases in between. Per the germline V gene, CDR1 is WNHNN and CDR2 is SYGVQD (reference sequence). This CDR3 contains 14 residues. For the CDR3, the DNA is TGCGCCAGCAGTGATGCAGGGGTCCGGGGTGAGCAGTTCTTC. It yields the protein CASSDAGVRGEQFF.

The sample holds a few counts of this clonotype. This chain links TRBV12-3 or TRBV12-4 with TRBJ1-4; 8 nucleotides agree with TRBD1. The CDR3 runs to 15 residues. The V gene end was trimmed by 6 bases and the J gene end by 4 bases; junction bases not matched to a gene: 7. This CDR3 is CASSRTGLDNEKLFF. In DNA form, the CDR3 reads TGTGCCAGCAGCAGGACAGGGCTGGATAATGAAAAACTGTTTTTT.

The V and J genes are TRBV10-3 and TRBJ1-5; the match to TRBD1 covers 7 bases. CDR1 and CDR2 (germline): ENHRY, SYGVKD. The CDR3 has 13 residues. The junction had 5 bases not matched to a gene; V was cut back by 7 bases and J by 5 bases. The CDR3 loop reads CAITKGADQPQHF. The CDR3 bases are TGTGCCATCACAAAGGGGGCTGATCAGCCCCAGCATTTT.

The chain recombines TRBV6-2 or TRBV6-3 with TRBJ2-1, with 7 bases aligning to TRBD1. Trimming at V came to 5 bases and at J to 6 bases, leaving 4 bases not matched to a gene. This CDR3 region has 13 residues. Germline assignment: CDR1 MNHEY and CDR2 SVGEGT. The CDR3 nucleotides read TGTGCCAGCAGTCGTAGGACAGGCAATGAGCAGTTCTTC. Its protein is CASSRRTGNEQFF.

V usage is TRBV4-3 and J usage is TRBJ1-6, with 9 bases identical to TRBD1. Germline V gene sequence: CDR1 LGHNA, CDR2 YSLEER. The CDR3 extends over 18 amino acids. Trimming removed 1 base from V and 7 bases from J; junction bases left unmatched: 11. The CDR3 loop is CASSQAPSVGTGNSPLHF. DNA of the CDR3: TGCGCCAGCAGCCAAGCTCCCTCGGTTGGGACAGGGAATTCACCCCTCCACTTT.

This clonotype was detected a few times. This chain connects TRBV6-4 to TRBJ1-5, with D perhaps TRBD1 (6 bases). The V end lost 4 bases, the J end lost 0 bases, and 13 bases lay between the germline ends. This CDR3 region has 16 residues. CDR1 and CDR2 (germline): MRHNA, SNTAGT. The CDR3 sequence: CASSGGQIYSNQPQHF. Here the CDR3 DNA reads TGTGCCAGCAGTGGAGGACAGATATATAGCAATCAGCCCCAGCATTTT.

This clonotype has only a few counts. The rearrangement uses TRBV3-1 and TRBJ2-5, with unresolved D. Trimming removed 0 bases from V and 4 bases from J, with 9 bases in between. This CDR3 region has 14 residues. Germline CDR1 and CDR2: LGHDT and YNNKEL (reference sequence). DNA for the CDR3: TGTGCCAGCAGCCAAGACGATGGTCGAGAGACCCAGTACTTC. It codes for CASSQDDGRETQYF.

This clonotype was picked up a small number of times. The genes are TRBV6-5 and TRBJ1-1, with 8 bases lining up with TRBD1. CDR3 length: 15 amino acids. With 2 bases clipped from V and 1 base from J, the junction kept 3 bases outside the gene matches. CDR1 is MNHEY, CDR2 SVGAGI, per germline. The CDR3 reads CASSYGQGTNTEAFF. The CDR3 DNA follows: TGTGCCAGCAGTTACGGACAGGGTACGAACACTGAAGCTTTCTTT.

The chain links TRBV7-2 to TRBJ2-3, with 7 bases matching TRBD2. Germline CDR1 reads SGHTA; CDR2 reads FQGNSA. The CDR3 sequence is 13 residues long. V trimming: 7 bases; J trimming: 5 bases; junction bases outside the gene matches: 6. The CDR3 reads CASIGEGRDTQYF. CDR3 coding DNA: TGTGCCAGCATCGGGGAGGGTAGAGATACGCAGTATTTT. Full variable domain (outside the CDR3, taken from reference TRBV7-2 and TRBJ2-3): GAGVSQSPSNKVTEKGKDVELRCDPISGHTALYWYRQSLGQGLEFLIYFQGNSAPDKSGLPSDRFSAERTGGSVSTLTIQRTQQEDSAVYLCASIGEGRDTQYFGPGTRLTVL.

This clonotype was seen a handful of times. The CDR3 nucleotides are TGCGCCAGCACCGAGGGGGGTCGTCGAGGTTTATCGGATACGCAGTATTTT. This sequence encodes CASTEGGRRGLSDTQYF. The gene calls are TRBV5-1 and TRBJ2-3; D might be TRBD1 or TRBD2, each matching 6 bases. The length of the CDR3 is 17 residues. Per the germline V gene, CDR1 is SGHRS and CDR2 is YFSETQ. The ends were cut back, 6 bases at V and 6 bases at J, with 26 bases in the middle. Together with reference TRBV5-1 and TRBJ2-3, the CDR3 gives the full variable domain: KAGVTQTPRYLIKTRGQQVTLSCSPISGHRSVSWYQQTPGQGLQFLFEYFSETQRNKGNFPGRFSGRQFSNSRSEMNVSTLELGDSALYLCASTEGGRRGLSDTQYFGPGTRLTVL.

This clonotype has a handful of counts. The rearrangement uses TRBV24-1 and TRBJ1-2, with 8 bases fitting TRBD1. This CDR3 comprises 13 residues. Per germline, CDR1 KGHDR and CDR2 SFDVKD. V shed 5 bases and J 6 bases; nucleotides not matched to a gene: 4. The CDR3 is CATSGAGQDGYTF. The DNA for the CDR3 is TGTGCCACCAGTGGGGCGGGACAGGATGGCTACACCTTC.

This clonotype was found many times. The J gene is TRBJ2-7, the V gene TRBV15; a weak D match, TRBD1 (7 bases). This CDR3 spans 14 amino acids. CDR1 and CDR2 (germline): LNHNV, YYDKDF (reference sequence). V was trimmed by 5 bases and J by 6 bases, leaving 17 bases between them. This chain's CDR3 is CATSGGTATSEQYF. The CDR3 nucleotides read TGTGCCACCAGCGGAGGGACAGCCACCTCCGAGCAGTACTTC.

This clonotype was found a few times. The chain links TRBV4-2 to TRBJ2-3, with TRBD1 identical over 7 bases. Per the germline V gene, CDR1 is LGHNA and CDR2 is YNFKEQ. The CDR3 covers 17 residues. V dropped 3 bases and J dropped 11; count of bases not matched to a gene: 20. CDR3 sequence: CASSQDPGTDVMGRQYF. In DNA form, the CDR3 reads TGTGCCAGCAGCCAGGACCCCGGGACAGATGTTATGGGTCGGCAGTATTTT.

The table lists this clonotype with a few counts. The rearrangement uses TRBV6-2 or TRBV6-3 and TRBJ2-7; TRBD1 might be the D (6 bases). Germline V CDR1 and CDR2: MNHEY, SVGEGT. V gave up 7 bases and J gave up 3 bases, with 13 bases separating them. CDR3 length equals 13 residues. Written as DNA, the CDR3 is TGTGCCAGCATGGCACAGGGTAGCTACGAGCAGTACGTC. Translating it yields CASMAQGSYEQYV.

The chain is built from TRBV7-9 and TRBJ1-4; a weak D match, TRBD1 (5 bases). V dropped 2 bases and J dropped 8 bases, with 15 bases sitting between them. The CDR3 runs to 15 residues. In germline, CDR1 is SEHNR, CDR2 FQNEAQ (reference sequence). DNA for the CDR3: TGTGCCAGCAGCTTATTTTCGGGGCCTGAGGAAAAACTGTTTTTT. This translates into CASSLFSGPEEKLFF.

This clonotype occurred a few times. Germline is not matched at one junction end, which may reflect a read error. V usage is TRBV5-4 and J usage is TRBJ2-1, with TRBD2 identical over 10 bases. This CDR3 region has 12 residues. Germline assignment: CDR1 SGHNT and CDR2 YYREEE (reference sequence). The CDR3 here is CASSPVGSGGTF. The CDR3 DNA is TGTGCCAGCAGTCCGGTCGGTAGCGGGGGGACCTTC.

This clonotype was counted a few times. This chain joins TRBV5-1 and TRBJ1-4, with D possibly TRBD1 on 5 matching bases. Germline V gives CDR1 SGHRS, CDR2 YFSETQ. V shed 4 bases and J shed 2 bases, with 12 bases lying between them. The CDR3 covers 15 residues. The CDR3 coding sequence is TGCGCCAGCAGCCGGCTGGGGGAGACTAATGAAAAACTGTTTTTT. This gives the protein CASSRLGETNEKLFF.